This passage covers 25 T cell receptor beta chains from one sample sequenced in a study of blood T cell repertoires in COVID-19. Produced via immunoSEQ multiplex PCR; TCRdb's table is partial and in-frame only. The sample carries 200,000 to 250,000 clones, about 79% recorded once. Sequences were obtained from peripheral blood. Every receptor here comes from a woman aged 40 to 55 who had recovered from COVID-19.

V gene TRBV7-9 combines with J gene TRBJ2-3; D uncertain. Germline V CDR1 and CDR2: SEHNR, FQNEAQ (reference sequence). The CDR3 runs 12 residues. The germline V and J ends were trimmed by 1 base and 4 bases, with 3 bases remaining between them. The CDR3 loop is CASSLVADTQYF. Here the CDR3 DNA reads TGTGCCAGCAGCTTAGTCGCAGATACGCAGTATTTT.

The chain employs TRBV2 and TRBJ2-7; 10 nucleotides match TRBD1. This CDR3 has 13 amino acids. V shed 7 bases, J shed 6 bases, and the junction held 6 bases outside the gene matches. Looked up from germline, CDR1 is SNHLY and CDR2 is FYNNEI. CDR3 DNA sequence: TGTGCCAGCACTCGACAGGGGGCTGTCGAGCAGTACTTC. It codes for CASTRQGAVEQYF.

This chain links TRBV11-3 with TRBJ1-2, with TRBD1 matching over 7 bases. The CDR3 contains 16 residues. Germline V gene lookup returns CDR1 SGHNT and CDR2 YENEEA. The V segment lost 1 base and the J segment 7 bases; nucleotides outside the gene matches: 12. CDR3 bases: TGTGCCAGCAGCTTAGGGCCTCACCAGGGGGGTGTTGGCTACACCTTC. As protein: CASSLGPHQGGVGYTF. The whole variable domain, remainder taken from reference TRBV11-3 and TRBJ1-2, is EAGVVQSPRYKIIEKKQPVAFWCNPISGHNTLYWYLQNLGQGPELLIRYENEEAVDDSQLPKDRFSAERLKGVDSTLKIQPAELGDSAVYLCASSLGPHQGGVGYTFGSGTRLTVV.

The chain is built from TRBV30 and TRBJ1-4; D is unresolved. V lost 4 bases, J lost 6 bases, and 6 bases lay in between. The CDR3 is made up of 11 amino acids. Germline V lookup: CDR1 GTSNPN, CDR2 SVGIG (reference sequence). Here the CDR3 DNA reads TGTGCCTGGATGCGAGATGAAAAACTGTTTTTT. Amino acids: CAWMRDEKLFF.

This clone is a singleton in its sample. The chain joins TRBV7-2 to TRBJ2-5, with no clear D. The germline V gene has CDR1 SGHTA and CDR2 FQGNSA. CDR3 length: 14 amino acids. Trimming removed 4 bases from V and 1 base from J, with 10 bases in between. CDR3 amino acids: CASSYREPQETQYF. Here the CDR3 DNA reads TGTGCCAGCAGCTACAGAGAGCCCCAAGAGACCCAGTACTTC. The full variable domain, rest sourced from reference TRBV7-2 and TRBJ2-5, is GAGVSQSPSNKVTEKGKDVELRCDPISGHTALYWYRQSLGQGLEFLIYFQGNSAPDKSGLPSDRFSAERTGGSVSTLTIQRTQQEDSAVYLCASSYREPQETQYFGPGTRLLVL.

V usage is TRBV4-2 and J usage is TRBJ1-3; D ambiguous. Deletions cut 1 base from V and 2 bases from J, with 6 bases between. The CDR3 runs to 14 residues. Germline CDR1 LGHNA, CDR2 YNFKEQ. Here the CDR3 DNA reads TGTGCCAGCAGCCAAGCGGGAACTGGAAACACCATATATTTT. This codes for CASSQAGTGNTIYF.

The CDR3 loop reads CASSIGRYRSSVEKLFF. The CDR3 DNA reads TGTGCCAGTAGTATAGGGCGCTACAGGAGTTCGGTTGAAAAACTGTTTTTT. This chain connects TRBV19 to TRBJ1-4; maybe TRBD1 (5 bases). CDR1 and CDR2 from the germline V gene are LNHDA and SQIVND (reference sequence). The CDR3 covers 17 residues. Trimming took off 1 base at V and 7 bases at J, with 19 bases between the two ends.

CDR3 sequence reads: CASSPFSGGEKLFF. The CDR3 DNA is TGTGCCAGCAGCCCCTTCTCAGGAGGCGAAAAACTGTTTTTT. The rearrangement uses TRBV9 and TRBJ1-4; no reliable D call. Looked up from germline, CDR1 is SGDLS and CDR2 is YYNGEE. V shed 4 bases and J shed 8 bases, with 15 bases lying between them. This CDR3 spans 14 amino acids.

The rearrangement uses TRBV5-1 and TRBJ2-1, with D maybe TRBD1 (6 bases). Trimming took 5 bases from V and 6 from J, leaving 27 bases between them. The CDR3 is made up of 18 amino acids. Germline lookup yields CDR1 SGHRS and CDR2 YFSETQ. The CDR3 is CASRPLGESGTPFNEQFF. Written as DNA, the CDR3 is TGCGCCAGCAGACCTCTCGGGGAGTCCGGGACACCCTTCAATGAGCAGTTCTTC.

The chain uses TRBV12-3 or TRBV12-4 and TRBJ2-5, with TRBD1 as a possible D gene (6 bases). This CDR3 has 13 residues. V was clipped by 6 bases and J by 5 bases, with 13 bases between them. CDR3 region: CASRTQGLETQYF. The CDR3 DNA reads as TGTGCCAGCAGAACTCAGGGGTTGGAGACCCAGTACTTC.

Note on this clone: The junction does not match germline at one end; this may be a read error. This chain links TRBV6-5 with TRBJ2-7; D is ambiguous. Germline loops: CDR1 MNHEY, CDR2 SVGAGI. The CDR3 runs 12 residues. This CDR3 is CSSRPSSYEQYF. The CDR3 nucleotides are TGCTCCAGCCGTCCTAGCTCCTACGAGCAGTACTTC.

V is TRBV30 and J is TRBJ2-2; D is perhaps TRBD2 (5 bases). Germline assignment: CDR1 GTSNPN and CDR2 SVGIG (reference sequence). The CDR3 extends over 15 amino acids. V shed 2 bases and J shed 3 bases, with 13 bases lying between them. CDR3 nucleotides: TGTGCCTGGAGTCCCGCGCGGGTTCACACCGGGGAGCTGTTTTTT. Its protein product is CAWSPARVHTGELFF.

The rearrangement links TRBV5-1 to TRBJ1-6; TRBD1 agrees at 7 bases. This CDR3 has 14 residues. Trimming at V came to 5 bases and at J to 7 bases, leaving 6 bases not matched to a gene. Looked up from germline, CDR1 is SGHRS and CDR2 is YFSETQ. The CDR3 is CASRTTGLNSPLHF. In nucleotides, the CDR3 is TGCGCCAGCAGGACGACAGGGCTGAATTCACCCCTCCACTTT.

V usage is TRBV5-1 and J usage is TRBJ1-2; TRBD1 aligns across 7 bases. V shed 4 bases and J 6 bases; nucleotides not matched to a gene: 12. The CDR3 spans 15 residues. Germline V gene sequence: CDR1 SGHRS, CDR2 YFSETQ. The CDR3 protein is CASSPPGQAFHGYTF. The CDR3 nucleotides are TGCGCCAGCAGCCCTCCAGGACAGGCTTTTCATGGCTACACCTTC.

V usage is TRBV4-3 and J usage is TRBJ1-5, with 8 nucleotides matching TRBD1. Germline V gene data show CDR1 as LGHNA and CDR2 as YSLEER. V lost 5 bases, J lost 14 bases, and 5 bases stayed unmatched. This CDR3 comprises 11 residues. The CDR3 sequence: CASSVDRAKHF. The CDR3 DNA reads TGCGCCAGCAGCGTGGACAGGGCAAAGCATTTT.

The chain joins TRBV19 to TRBJ1-1; D is possibly TRBD1 (6 bases). The V gene's germline CDR1 is LNHDA and CDR2 SQIVND (reference sequence). V gave up 2 bases and J gave up 1 base, with 14 bases separating them. The CDR3 contains 16 residues. DNA for the CDR3: TGTGCCAGTAGTATAATAGGGGGACACCAGAACACTGAAGCTTTCTTT. Its translation is CASSIIGGHQNTEAFF.

The rearrangement joins TRBV30 to TRBJ2-1; 7 bases match TRBD2. The CDR3 has 14 amino acids. The trim removed 3 bases at V and 2 bases at J, leaving 4 bases unmatched. The germline V gene has CDR1 GTSNPN and CDR2 SVGIG (reference sequence). CDR3 in DNA: TGTGCCTGGAGGCGGCTAGCGGCCTACAATGAGCAGTTCTTC. Its translation is CAWRRLAAYNEQFF.

The CDR3 loop is CASSWTGGERQFF. CDR3 sequence (DNA): TGTGCCAGCAGCTGGACAGGGGGCGAACGGCAGTTCTTC. The rearrangement uses TRBV7-8 and TRBJ2-1; TRBD1 matches 11 bases. CDR1 SGHVS and CDR2 FQNEAQ come from the germline V gene. The J segment lost 12 bases and the V segment lost 4 bases, leaving 5 bases of the junction unmatched. The CDR3 is made up of 13 amino acids.

J is TRBJ2-7 and V is TRBV6-5, with 8 bases matching TRBD1. Trimming took 2 bases from V and 1 from J; bases not matched to a gene: 4. This CDR3 region has 15 residues. CDR1 and CDR2 from the germline V gene are MNHEY and SVGAGI. CDR3 amino acids: CASSYGQGRSYEQYF. As DNA, the CDR3 is TGTGCCAGCAGTTACGGACAGGGAAGATCCTACGAGCAGTACTTC.

The CDR3 loop reads CASSGTSGGKFF. The CDR3 nucleotides are TGTGCCAGCAGTGGAACTAGCGGGGGGAAGTTCTTC. The rearrangement uses TRBV2 and TRBJ2-1, with TRBD2 matching over 12 bases. V shed 4 bases, J shed 14 bases, and the junction held 3 bases outside the gene matches. This CDR3 is built from 12 residues. Germline CDR1 is SNHLY and CDR2 is FYNNEI.

The V gene is TRBV7-3, the J gene TRBJ1-1, with D tentatively TRBD1 (6 bases). This CDR3 is 17 amino acids long. The germline V gene encodes CDR1 SGHTA and CDR2 FQGTGA. V was clipped by 1 base and J by 5 bases, with 20 bases between them. The CDR3 loop reads CASSLKGSGVLGTEAFF. The CDR3 DNA sequence: TGTGCCAGCAGCTTAAAGGGGTCAGGGGTCCTTGGGACTGAAGCTTTCTTT.

This clone was detected a few times. The rearrangement links TRBV4-3 to TRBJ2-7; 8 bases fit TRBD1. With 0 bases clipped from V and 3 bases from J, the junction kept 4 bases outside the gene matches. Germline V CDR1 and CDR2: LGHNA, YSLEER. This CDR3 comprises 15 residues. CDR3 residues: CASSQDLGQGYEQYF. CDR3 nucleotide sequence: TGCGCCAGCAGCCAAGATCTTGGACAGGGCTACGAGCAGTACTTC.

The sample holds a few counts of this clone. This chain links TRBV9 with TRBJ1-6; D perhaps matches TRBD1 (6 bases). Germline V gives CDR1 SGDLS, CDR2 YYNGEE. This CDR3 has 14 amino acids. V was pared by 0 bases and J by 10 bases, with 11 bases between. This chain's CDR3 is CASSVAGGESPLHF. In nucleotides, the CDR3 is TGTGCCAGCAGCGTAGCGGGGGGCGAGTCACCCCTCCACTTT.

J is TRBJ2-1 and V is TRBV3-1 (or the pseudogene TRBV3-2); maybe TRBD1 (5 bases). Looked up from germline, CDR1 is LGHDT and CDR2 is YNNKEL (reference sequence). Trimming shortened V by 6 bases and J by 6 bases, and 12 bases separated the two germline ends. This CDR3 comprises 13 residues. The CDR3: CASRLMTVNEQFF. In DNA, the CDR3 is TGTGCCAGCAGATTAATGACAGTCAATGAGCAGTTCTTC.

This sequence joins TRBV15 and TRBJ1-4; no firm D call. The CDR3 runs 14 residues. V dropped 1 base and J dropped 6 bases, with 9 bases sitting between them. The V gene's germline CDR1 is LNHNV and CDR2 YYDKDF (reference sequence). DNA for the CDR3: TGTGCCACCAGCAGAGGAGGGAGTCATGAAAAACTGTTTTTT. Amino acid sequence: CATSRGGSHEKLFF.